A single sample is the source of the 8 T cell receptor beta chains below, sequenced in a study of blood T cell repertoires in COVID-19 (dated by TCRdb to about 2020). Libraries were constructed by the immunoSEQ multiplex PCR assay. The table was pulled from immuneACCESS by TCRdb, which kept in-frame rearrangements only. Such tables lose some clones; where checked, under half of the loss comes from unresolved V genes, and the rest has no known cause. Counted in this sample were some 350,000 clones; about nine tenths of them appeared once. The ten top clones hold 7.3% of the sample. Sequenced material: peripheral blood. All receptors come from a woman between 65 and 79 years old with COVID-19, enrolled during active disease.

The rearrangement links TRBV2 to TRBJ2-2; possible D gene TRBD1, 6 bases. The germline V gene has CDR1 SNHLY and CDR2 FYNNEI. This CDR3 region has 15 residues. Trimming stripped 2 bases from V and 3 bases from J, with 10 bases between. For the CDR3, the DNA is TGTGCCAGCAGTGAAATAGGGGGTTACACCGGGGAGCTGTTTTTT. Its translation is CASSEIGGYTGELFF.

In this sample, this clone turned up once. The chain carries TRBV6-5 and TRBJ2-1; 7 positions match TRBD1. J was trimmed by 4 bases and V by 8 bases; bases with no gene match: 5. Per germline, CDR1 MNHEY and CDR2 SVGAGI. CDR3 length: 13 residues. The CDR3 sequence is CASDRDSYNEQFF. The CDR3 DNA reads as TGTGCCAGCGACCGGGACAGTTACAATGAGCAGTTCTTC.

This rearrangement joins TRBV19 to TRBJ1-2, with 9 nucleotides matching TRBD1. The germline gives CDR1 LNHDA, CDR2 SQIVND (reference sequence). The CDR3 loop spans 15 amino acids. After removal of 5 bases from V and 4 bases from J, the junction contained 8 bases not matched to a gene. The CDR3: CASSPQGQGFYGYTF. For the CDR3, the DNA is TGTGCCAGTAGTCCACAGGGACAGGGTTTCTATGGCTACACCTTC.

This clone was counted a few times. The chain joins TRBV2 to TRBJ1-1; possible D gene TRBD1, 5 bases. V lost 8 bases, J lost 8 bases, and 18 bases lay in between. Germline values: CDR1 SNHLY, CDR2 FYNNEI. CDR3 length equals 13 residues. The CDR3 protein is CASGAGPVQEAFF. Written as DNA, the CDR3 is TGTGCCAGCGGCGCGGGACCGGTACAAGAAGCTTTCTTT. The full variable domain, rest sourced from reference TRBV2 and TRBJ1-1, is EPEVTQTPSHQVTQMGQEVILRCVPISNHLYFYWYRQILGQKVEFLVSFYNNEISEKSEIFDDQFSVERPDGSNFTLKIRSTKLEDSAMYFCASGAGPVQEAFFGQGTRLTVV.

The table lists this clone with a count of one. The chain joins TRBV29-1 to TRBJ2-7; 9 bases match TRBD1. The J segment lost 6 bases and the V segment lost 1 base, leaving 7 bases of the junction unmatched. CDR3 length equals 14 residues. The V gene's germline CDR1 is SQVTM and CDR2 ANQGSEA. Here the CDR3 DNA reads TGCAGCGTTGAAGTAAGGACAGGGGAGGTCGAGCAGTACTTC. Translating gives CSVEVRTGEVEQYF.

The genes are TRBV3-1 (or the pseudogene TRBV3-2) and TRBJ2-5; 15 bases fit TRBD2. Unmatched junction bases numbered 2, after V lost 3 bases and J lost 6 bases. This CDR3 is built from 15 residues. The germline CDR1 and CDR2 sequences are LGHDT and YNNKEL (reference sequence). CDR3 bases: TGTGCCAGCAGCCACGGGACTAGCGGGGGGAAGACCCAGTACTTC. Residues: CASSHGTSGGKTQYF.

The sample holds a few counts of this clone. The V call is TRBV4-1, the J call TRBJ1-1; no clear D. Germline CDR1 reads MGHRA; CDR2 reads YSYEKL. This CDR3 region has 14 residues. Trimming took off 4 bases at V and 3 bases at J, with 12 bases between the two ends. The CDR3 here is CASSPAVADTEAFF. CDR3 DNA sequence: TGCGCCAGCAGCCCCGCTGTGGCAGACACTGAAGCTTTCTTT.

The chain is built from TRBV2 and TRBJ1-3, with no clear D. Trimming removed 2 bases from V and 0 bases from J, with 11 bases in between. The CDR3 contains 16 residues. The germline V gene has CDR1 SNHLY and CDR2 FYNNEI. CDR3 coding DNA: TGTGCCAGCAGTGAACAGGACTCCAGCTCTGGAAACACCATATATTTT. This codes for CASSEQDSSSGNTIYF. Full variable domain (rest looked up from reference TRBV2 and TRBJ1-3): EPEVTQTPSHQVTQMGQEVILRCVPISNHLYFYWYRQILGQKVEFLVSFYNNEISEKSEIFDDQFSVERPDGSNFTLKIRSTKLEDSAMYFCASSEQDSSSGNTIYFGEGSWLTVV.